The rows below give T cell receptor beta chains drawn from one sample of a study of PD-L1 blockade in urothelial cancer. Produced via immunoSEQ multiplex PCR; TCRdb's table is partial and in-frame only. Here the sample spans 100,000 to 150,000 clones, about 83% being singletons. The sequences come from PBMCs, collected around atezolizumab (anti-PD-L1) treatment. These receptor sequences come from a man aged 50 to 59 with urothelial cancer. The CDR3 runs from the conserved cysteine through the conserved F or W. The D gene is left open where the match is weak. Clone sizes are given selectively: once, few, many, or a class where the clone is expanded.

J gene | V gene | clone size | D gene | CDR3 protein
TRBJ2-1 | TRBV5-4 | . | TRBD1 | CASTGQAYNEQFF
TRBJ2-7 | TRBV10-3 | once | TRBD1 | CATQQGAPSYEQYF
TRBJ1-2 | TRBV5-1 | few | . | CASRLAVFNYGYTF
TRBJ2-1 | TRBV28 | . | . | CASRLVNEQFF
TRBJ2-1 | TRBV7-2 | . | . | CASSLRGWDEQFF
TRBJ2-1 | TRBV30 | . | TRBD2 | CAWTSGSSYNEQFF
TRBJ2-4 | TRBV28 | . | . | CASPVDKPLAKNIQYF
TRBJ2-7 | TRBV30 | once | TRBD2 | CAWRDFTGGEQYF
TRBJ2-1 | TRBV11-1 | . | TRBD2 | CASSFSREGHNEQFF
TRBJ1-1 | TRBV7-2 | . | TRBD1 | CASSSGTGTEAFF
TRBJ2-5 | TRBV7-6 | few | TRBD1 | CASSLATGRETQYF
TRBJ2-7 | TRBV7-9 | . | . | CASSPDSFYEQYF
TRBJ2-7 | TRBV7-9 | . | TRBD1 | CASSRGGQGYEQYF
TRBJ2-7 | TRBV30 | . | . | CAWSPRSEQYF
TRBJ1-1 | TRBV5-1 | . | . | CASRAGGVNTEAFF
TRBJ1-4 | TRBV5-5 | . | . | CASSSQGRSEKLFF
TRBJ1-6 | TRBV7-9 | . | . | CASSTRRGGESPLHF
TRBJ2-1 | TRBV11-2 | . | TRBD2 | CASSSRLAGRGSSYNEQFF
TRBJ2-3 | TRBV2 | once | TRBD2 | CASSASTSGRDTQYF
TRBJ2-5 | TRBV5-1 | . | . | CASSLGQKRGETQYF
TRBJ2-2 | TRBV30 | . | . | CAWSPGLIGELFF
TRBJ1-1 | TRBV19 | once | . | CASSQGRTTEAFF
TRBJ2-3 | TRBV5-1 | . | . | CASSLSLERDTQYF
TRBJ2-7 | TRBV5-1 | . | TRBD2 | CASSLATSGTYEQYF
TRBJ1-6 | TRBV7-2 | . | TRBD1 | CASSLRDRLSSYNSPLHF
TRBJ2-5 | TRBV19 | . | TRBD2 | CASSARGGETQYF
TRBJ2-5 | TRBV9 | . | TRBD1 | CASSVSGGREETQYF
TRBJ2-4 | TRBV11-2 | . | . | CASRGTVKNIQYF
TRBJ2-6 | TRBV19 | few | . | CASRRRGRAGANVLTF
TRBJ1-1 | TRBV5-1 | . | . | CASSGTQANTEAFF
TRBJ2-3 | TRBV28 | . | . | CASSLYPNQGGTQYF
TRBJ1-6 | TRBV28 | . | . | CASRVPVSGNNSPLHF
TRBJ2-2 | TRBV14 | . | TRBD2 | CASSQAKGLGTGELFF
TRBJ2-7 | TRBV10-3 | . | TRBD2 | CASGTSGHEQYF
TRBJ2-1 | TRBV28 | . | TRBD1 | CASSLTGTLLYNEQFF
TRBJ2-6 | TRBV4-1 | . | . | CASSQVTVSGANVLTF
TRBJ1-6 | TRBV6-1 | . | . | CASSERSAAGYNSPLHF
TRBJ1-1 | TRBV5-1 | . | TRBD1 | CASSLGQGNMNTEAFF
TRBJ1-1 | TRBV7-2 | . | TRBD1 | CASSSTGGYRAFF
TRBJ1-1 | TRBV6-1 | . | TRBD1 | CASRGQYTEAFF
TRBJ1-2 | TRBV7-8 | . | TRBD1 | CASSSTGESYGYTF
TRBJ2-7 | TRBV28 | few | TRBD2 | CASSWTSGRDKQYF
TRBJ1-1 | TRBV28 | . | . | CASRTVMNTEAFF
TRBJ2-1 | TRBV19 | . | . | CASSIGTPTYNEQFF
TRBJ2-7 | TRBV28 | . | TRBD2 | CASSPRRAGGGEQYF
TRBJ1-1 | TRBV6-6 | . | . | CASSSRVPIGTEAFF
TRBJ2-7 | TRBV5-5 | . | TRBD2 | CASSSRMASGSYEQYF
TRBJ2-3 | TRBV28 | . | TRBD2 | CASRVYPPGTSGYTDTQYF
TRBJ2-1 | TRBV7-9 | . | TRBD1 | CASSLWDRGRPTREQFF
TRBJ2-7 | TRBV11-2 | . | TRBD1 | CASSLTYSGDRHPYEQYF
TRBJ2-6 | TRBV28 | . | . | CASSSRVGANVLTF
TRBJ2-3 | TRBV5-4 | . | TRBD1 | CASSPSLTGGNTDTQYF